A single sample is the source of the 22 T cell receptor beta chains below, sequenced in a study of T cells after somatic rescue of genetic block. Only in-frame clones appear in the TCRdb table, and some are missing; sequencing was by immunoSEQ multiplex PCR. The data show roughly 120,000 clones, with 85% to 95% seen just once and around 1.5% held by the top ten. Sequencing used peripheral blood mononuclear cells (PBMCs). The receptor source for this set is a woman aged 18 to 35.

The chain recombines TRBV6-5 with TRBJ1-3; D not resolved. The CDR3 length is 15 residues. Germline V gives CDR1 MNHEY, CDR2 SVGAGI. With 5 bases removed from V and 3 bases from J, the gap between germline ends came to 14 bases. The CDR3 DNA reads TGTGCCAGCAGTCCCCATAGTTTGGGTGGAAACACCATATATTTT. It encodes CASSPHSLGGNTIYF.

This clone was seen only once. The CDR3 DNA reads TGTGCCATCAGTGAGTCCACAGGATACGGCTACACCTTC. It codes for CAISESTGYGYTF. V gene TRBV10-3 combines with J gene TRBJ1-2; possibly TRBD1 for D (5 bases). Trimming removed 0 bases at V and 8 bases at J, with 10 bases between. CDR3 size: 13 residues. The germline V gene has CDR1 ENHRY and CDR2 SYGVKD.

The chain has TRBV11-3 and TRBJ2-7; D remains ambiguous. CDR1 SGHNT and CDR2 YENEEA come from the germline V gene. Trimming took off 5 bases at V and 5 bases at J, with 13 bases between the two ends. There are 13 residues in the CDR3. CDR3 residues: CASSTNQVNEQYF. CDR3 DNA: TGTGCCAGCAGCACGAATCAGGTAAACGAGCAGTACTTC. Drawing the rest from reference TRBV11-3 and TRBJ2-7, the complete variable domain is EAGVVQSPRYKIIEKKQPVAFWCNPISGHNTLYWYLQNLGQGPELLIRYENEEAVDDSQLPKDRFSAERLKGVDSTLKIQPAELGDSAVYLCASSTNQVNEQYFGPGTRLTVT.

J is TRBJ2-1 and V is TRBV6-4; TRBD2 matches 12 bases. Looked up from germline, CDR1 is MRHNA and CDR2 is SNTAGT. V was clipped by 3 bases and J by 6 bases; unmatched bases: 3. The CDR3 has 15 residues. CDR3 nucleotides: TGTGCCAGCAGTGAGGCTAGCGGGGGGGTCAATGAGCAGTTCTTC. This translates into CASSEASGGVNEQFF.

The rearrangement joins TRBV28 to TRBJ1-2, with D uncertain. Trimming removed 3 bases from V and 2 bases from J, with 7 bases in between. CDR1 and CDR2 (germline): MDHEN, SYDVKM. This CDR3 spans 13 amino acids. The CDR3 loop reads CASSFRPNYGYTF. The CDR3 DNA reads TGTGCCAGCAGTTTTCGACCAAACTATGGCTACACCTTC.

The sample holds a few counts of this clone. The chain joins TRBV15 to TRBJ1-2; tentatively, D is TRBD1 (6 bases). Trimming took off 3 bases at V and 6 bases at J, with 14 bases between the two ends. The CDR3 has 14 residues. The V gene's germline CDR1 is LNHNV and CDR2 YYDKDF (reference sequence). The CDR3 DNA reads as TGTGCCACCAGCAGCTCCGACAGGTTTGATGGCTACACCTTC. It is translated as CATSSSDRFDGYTF. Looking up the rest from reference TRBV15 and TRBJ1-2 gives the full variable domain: DAMVIQNPRYQVTQFGKPVTLSCSQTLNHNVMYWYQQKSSQAPKLLFHYYDKDFNNEADTPDNFQSRRPNTSFCFLDIRSPGLGDTAMYLCATSSSDRFDGYTFGSGTRLTVV.

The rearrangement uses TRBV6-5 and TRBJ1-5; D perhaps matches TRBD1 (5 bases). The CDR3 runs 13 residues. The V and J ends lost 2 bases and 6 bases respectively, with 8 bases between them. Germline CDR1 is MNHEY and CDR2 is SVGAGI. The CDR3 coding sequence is TGTGCCAGCAGTTACAGCAGGGCTCAGCCCCAGCATTTT. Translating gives CASSYSRAQPQHF.

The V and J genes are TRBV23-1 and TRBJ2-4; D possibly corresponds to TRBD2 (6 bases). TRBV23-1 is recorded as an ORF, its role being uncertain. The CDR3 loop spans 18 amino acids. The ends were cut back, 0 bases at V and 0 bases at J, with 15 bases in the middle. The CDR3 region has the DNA TGCGCCAGCAGTCAATCGGGAGGAACAGTCCTAGCCAAAAACATTCAGTACTTC. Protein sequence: CASSQSGGTVLAKNIQYF.

CDR3 protein: CASSRGGGPPNEQFF. The CDR3 region has the DNA TGTGCCAGCAGTCGAGGAGGGGGCCCACCGAATGAGCAGTTCTTC. The genes are TRBV28 and TRBJ2-1, with D perhaps matching TRBD1 (7 bases). The CDR3 loop spans 15 amino acids. Between the trimmed V and J ends, which lost 5 bases and 7 bases, there was a span of 18 bases. CDR1 and CDR2 from the germline V gene are MDHEN and SYDVKM.

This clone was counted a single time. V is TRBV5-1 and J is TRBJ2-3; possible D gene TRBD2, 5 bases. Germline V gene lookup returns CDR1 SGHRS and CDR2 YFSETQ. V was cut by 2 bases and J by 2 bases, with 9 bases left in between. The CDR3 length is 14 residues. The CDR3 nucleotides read TGCGCCAGCAGCTTTGAGGGCCCCACAGATACGCAGTATTTT. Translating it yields CASSFEGPTDTQYF.

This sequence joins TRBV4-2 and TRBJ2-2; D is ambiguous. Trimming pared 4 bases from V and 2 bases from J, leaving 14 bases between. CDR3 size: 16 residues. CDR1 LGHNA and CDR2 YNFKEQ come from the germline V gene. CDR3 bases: TGTGCCAGCAGCCGCCTTTTGGGCAGTAACACCGGGGAGCTGTTTTTT. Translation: CASSRLLGSNTGELFF.

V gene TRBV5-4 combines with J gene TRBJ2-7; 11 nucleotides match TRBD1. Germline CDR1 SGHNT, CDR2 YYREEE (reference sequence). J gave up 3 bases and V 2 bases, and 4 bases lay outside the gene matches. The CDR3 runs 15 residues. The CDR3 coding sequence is TGTGCCAGCAGCTTACGGGACAGGGGGGTCTACGAGCAGTACTTC. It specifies CASSLRDRGVYEQYF.

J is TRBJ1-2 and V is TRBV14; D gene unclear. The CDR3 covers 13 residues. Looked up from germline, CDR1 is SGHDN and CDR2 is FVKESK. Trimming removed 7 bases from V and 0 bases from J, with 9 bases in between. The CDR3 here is CASMGISNYGYTF. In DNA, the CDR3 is TGTGCCAGCATGGGCATCTCTAACTATGGCTACACCTTC.

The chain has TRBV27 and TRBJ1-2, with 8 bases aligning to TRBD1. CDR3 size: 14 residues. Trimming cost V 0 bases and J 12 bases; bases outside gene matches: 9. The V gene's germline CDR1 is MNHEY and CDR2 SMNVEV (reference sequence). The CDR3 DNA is TGTGCCAGCAGTTTATCAGGACAGGGAAGGCGACACACCTTC. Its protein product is CASSLSGQGRRHTF.

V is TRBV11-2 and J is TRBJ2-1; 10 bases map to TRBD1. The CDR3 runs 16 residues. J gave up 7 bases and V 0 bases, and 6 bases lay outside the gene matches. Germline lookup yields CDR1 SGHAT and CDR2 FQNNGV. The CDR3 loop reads CASSLDLTGGRNEQFF. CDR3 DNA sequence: TGTGCCAGCAGCTTAGATCTGACAGGGGGCAGGAATGAGCAGTTCTTC. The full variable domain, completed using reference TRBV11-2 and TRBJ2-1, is EAGVAQSPRYKIIEKRQSVAFWCNPISGHATLYWYQQILGQGPKLLIQFQNNGVVDDSQLPKDRFSAERLKGVDSTLKIQPAKLEDSAVYLCASSLDLTGGRNEQFFGPGTRLTVL.

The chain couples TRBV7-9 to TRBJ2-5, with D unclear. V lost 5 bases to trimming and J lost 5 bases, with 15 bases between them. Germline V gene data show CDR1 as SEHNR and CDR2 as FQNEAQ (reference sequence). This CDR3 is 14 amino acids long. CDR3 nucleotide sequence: TGTGCCAGCAGCATAGGGTGGACGACGGAGACCCAGTACTTC. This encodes CASSIGWTTETQYF.

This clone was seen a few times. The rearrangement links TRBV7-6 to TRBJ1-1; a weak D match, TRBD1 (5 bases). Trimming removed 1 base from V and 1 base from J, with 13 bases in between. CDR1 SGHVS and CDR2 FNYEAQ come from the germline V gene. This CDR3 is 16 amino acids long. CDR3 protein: CASSLVGWDPNTEAFF. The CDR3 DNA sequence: TGTGCCAGCAGCTTAGTGGGTTGGGACCCGAACACTGAAGCTTTCTTT.

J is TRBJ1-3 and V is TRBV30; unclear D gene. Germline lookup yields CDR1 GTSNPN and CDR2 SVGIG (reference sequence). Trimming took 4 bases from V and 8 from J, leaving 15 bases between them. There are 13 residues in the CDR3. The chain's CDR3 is CAWTLRRADTIYF. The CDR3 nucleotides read TGTGCCTGGACCCTTAGGAGGGCGGACACCATATATTTT.

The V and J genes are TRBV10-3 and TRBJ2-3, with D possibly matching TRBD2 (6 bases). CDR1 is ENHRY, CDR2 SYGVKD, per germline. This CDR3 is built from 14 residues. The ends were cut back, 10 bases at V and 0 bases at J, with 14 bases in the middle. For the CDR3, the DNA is TGTGCCACCATCGCGGGGTCTAGCACAGATACGCAGTATTTT. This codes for CATIAGSSTDTQYF.

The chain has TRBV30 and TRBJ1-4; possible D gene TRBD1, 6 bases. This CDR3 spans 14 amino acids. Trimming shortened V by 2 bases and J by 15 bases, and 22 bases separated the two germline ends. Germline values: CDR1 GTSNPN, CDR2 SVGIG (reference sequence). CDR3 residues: CAWSRGDPTRRVFF. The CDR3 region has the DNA TGTGCCTGGAGTAGGGGGGACCCCACAAGGCGGGTGTTTTTT.

The CDR3 reads CASRKVGEETQYF. The CDR3 region has the DNA TGCGCCAGCAGAAAAGTGGGGGAGGAGACCCAGTACTTC. This chain links TRBV4-3 with TRBJ2-5; D assignment may be TRBD1 or TRBD2 (5 bases each). CDR3 length: 13 amino acids. Germline V lookup: CDR1 LGHNA, CDR2 YSLEER. V lost 6 bases and J 5 bases, leaving 13 bases between the germline ends.

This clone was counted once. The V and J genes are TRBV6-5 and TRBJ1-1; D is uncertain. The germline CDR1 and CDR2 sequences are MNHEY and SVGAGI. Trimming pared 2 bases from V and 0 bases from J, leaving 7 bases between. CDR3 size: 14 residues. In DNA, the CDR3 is TGTGCCAGCAGTTACGGGAAACTGAACACTGAAGCTTTCTTT. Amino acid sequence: CASSYGKLNTEAFF.